These T cell receptor beta chains were read from a single sample in a study of OX40 agonist ivuxolimab in advanced cancers. Clones were sequenced by immunoSEQ multiplex PCR, and TCRdb holds only the in-frame ones, with some missing. The data hold about 51,000 clones, with 65% to 85% observed a single time. Material: CD4+ or CD8+ T cells sorted from blood, obtained in a trial of the OX40 agonist ivuxolimab. The receptors were gathered from an adult with an advanced solid tumor such as melanoma, head and neck, liver or kidney cancer. Each CDR3 is given with its conserved first and last residue. The D gene is left open where the match is weak. Clone size appears in some rows only: once, few, many, or a class for an expanded clone.

V gene: TRBV6-6; clone size: NA; D gene: NA; J gene: TRBJ1-6; CDR3 DNA: TGTGCCAGCGGCCCTTCCCGACAGACCTATAATTCACCCCTCCACTTT; CDR3 protein: CASGPSRQTYNSPLHF
V gene: TRBV9; clone size: NA; D gene: NA; J gene: TRBJ1-4; CDR3 DNA: TGTGCCAGCAGCGTATGGCAGGGTAACGAAAAACTGTTTTTT; CDR3 protein: CASSVWQGNEKLFF
V gene: TRBV2; clone size: NA; D gene: TRBD1; J gene: TRBJ1-2; CDR3 DNA: TGTGCCAGCAGCAAAACAGGGGGCGACGGCTACACCTTC; CDR3 protein: CASSKTGGDGYTF
V gene: TRBV5-1; clone size: NA; D gene: TRBD2; J gene: TRBJ2-1; CDR3 DNA: TGCGCCAGCAGCTTGTCTCTAGCGGGGATTTACAATGAGCAGTTCTTC; CDR3 protein: CASSLSLAGIYNEQFF
V gene: TRBV7-3; clone size: NA; D gene: NA; J gene: TRBJ2-6; CDR3 DNA: TGTGCCAGCAGTAGCTCGACTGGGGCCAACGTCCTGACTTTC; CDR3 protein: CASSSSTGANVLTF
V gene: TRBV7-2; clone size: NA; D gene: NA; J gene: TRBJ1-1; CDR3 DNA: TGTGCCAGCAGCCCTGTAAGGGGGGCGAACACTGAAGCTTTCTTT; CDR3 protein: CASSPVRGANTEAFF
V gene: TRBV6-5; clone size: once; D gene: NA; J gene: TRBJ2-1; CDR3 DNA: TGTGCCAGCAGTGGGGACTGGAAAAATGAGCAGTTCTTC; CDR3 protein: CASSGDWKNEQFF
V gene: TRBV29-1; clone size: NA; D gene: NA; J gene: TRBJ2-1; CDR3 DNA: TGCAGCGTCCTGATGGGGGGCCATGAGCAGTTCTTC; CDR3 protein: CSVLMGGHEQFF
V gene: TRBV4-1; clone size: NA; D gene: NA; J gene: TRBJ2-7; CDR3 DNA: TGCGCCAGCGGCCACCGACAGGCCTACGAGCAGTACTTC; CDR3 protein: CASGHRQAYEQYF
V gene: TRBV9; clone size: NA; D gene: NA; J gene: TRBJ1-3; CDR3 DNA: TGTGCCAGCAGCCTGGACCTGGGCCCCTCTGGAAACACCATATATTTT; CDR3 protein: CASSLDLGPSGNTIYF
V gene: TRBV28; clone size: NA; D gene: TRBD1; J gene: TRBJ2-7; CDR3 DNA: TGTGCCAGCAGTTCCCCCGGGACAGGGGCCTACGAGCAGTACTTC; CDR3 protein: CASSSPGTGAYEQYF
V gene: TRBV27; clone size: NA; D gene: NA; J gene: TRBJ2-5; CDR3 DNA: TGTGCCAGCAGCCGAAGGACGGGAGCCCGGCGGGAGACCCAGTACTTC; CDR3 protein: CASSRRTGARRETQYF
V gene: TRBV28; clone size: NA; D gene: NA; J gene: TRBJ1-6; CDR3 DNA: TGTGCCAGCAGTTTGGCGTTGGGTGCGATTAATTCACCCCTCCACTTT; CDR3 protein: CASSLALGAINSPLHF
V gene: TRBV11-2; clone size: NA; D gene: NA; J gene: TRBJ2-5; CDR3 DNA: TGTGCCAGCGCGGCAGGAGGAGGGTTTCAAGAGACCCAGTACTTC; CDR3 protein: CASAAGGGFQETQYF
V gene: TRBV18; clone size: once; D gene: TRBD1; J gene: TRBJ1-4; CDR3 DNA: TGTGCCAGCTCACCAAGGACAGGGGGCAATGAAAAACTGTTTTTT; CDR3 protein: CASSPRTGGNEKLFF
V gene: TRBV7-2; clone size: NA; D gene: TRBD2; J gene: TRBJ2-5; CDR3 DNA: TGTGCCAGCAGCCCCCGTAGCGGGGGGACCCAGTACTTC; CDR3 protein: CASSPRSGGTQYF
V gene: TRBV10-3; clone size: NA; D gene: TRBD2; J gene: TRBJ2-1; CDR3 DNA: TGTGCCATCAGACGAGCGGGGGGGAGCTCCTACAATGAGCAGTTCTTC; CDR3 protein: CAIRRAGGSSYNEQFF
V gene: TRBV19; clone size: NA; D gene: TRBD1; J gene: TRBJ1-2; CDR3 DNA: TGTGCCAGTAGTGCCCCCCACAGGGGTTTTGGCTACACCTTC; CDR3 protein: CASSAPHRGFGYTF
V gene: TRBV19; clone size: NA; D gene: NA; J gene: TRBJ1-5; CDR3 DNA: TGTGCCAGTAGTATATCCCATGCGGCCCAGGTCAATCAGCCCCAGCATTTT; CDR3 protein: CASSISHAAQVNQPQHF
V gene: TRBV4-1; clone size: NA; D gene: NA; J gene: TRBJ2-2; CDR3 DNA: TGCGCCAGCAGCCACCGCCTCGGACGGTCCGGGGAGCTGTTTTTT; CDR3 protein: CASSHRLGRSGELFF
V gene: TRBV2; clone size: once; D gene: NA; J gene: TRBJ2-3; CDR3 DNA: TGTGCCAGCAGTGAAGCGCTTCAGCAGGGTTCGCAGTATTTT; CDR3 protein: CASSEALQQGSQYF
V gene: TRBV29-1; clone size: NA; D gene: NA; J gene: TRBJ1-4; CDR3 DNA: TGCAGCGCCCGGAGCGCCAATGAAAAACTGTTTTTT; CDR3 protein: CSARSANEKLFF
V gene: TRBV7-2; clone size: NA; D gene: TRBD1; J gene: TRBJ1-2; CDR3 DNA: TGTGCCAGCACCGAAACAGGGGGCGGGAGGAACTATGGCTACACCTTC; CDR3 protein: CASTETGGGRNYGYTF
V gene: TRBV5-8; clone size: NA; D gene: NA; J gene: TRBJ2-1; CDR3 DNA: TGTGCCAGCAGCTACACCAGCTCCCCGGCTTTCAATGAGCAGTTCTTC; CDR3 protein: CASSYTSSPAFNEQFF
V gene: TRBV9; clone size: NA; D gene: NA; J gene: TRBJ1-2; CDR3 DNA: TGTGCCAGCAGCCCCAGAGGAGGCAGGGTCGATGGCTACACCTTC; CDR3 protein: CASSPRGGRVDGYTF
V gene: TRBV18; clone size: NA; D gene: TRBD2; J gene: TRBJ2-7; CDR3 DNA: TGTGCCAGCTCACCACCTTCAGGGAGGGCCTACGAGCAGTACTTC; CDR3 protein: CASSPPSGRAYEQYF
V gene: TRBV11-3; clone size: NA; D gene: TRBD1; J gene: TRBJ2-7; CDR3 DNA: TGTGCCAGCAGCCGGGACAGGCTCTCCTACGAGCAGTACTTC; CDR3 protein: CASSRDRLSYEQYF
V gene: TRBV2; clone size: NA; D gene: NA; J gene: TRBJ2-5; CDR3 DNA: TGTGCCAGCAGTGGGGGGGAGACCCAGTACTTC; CDR3 protein: CASSGGETQYF
V gene: TRBV7-9; clone size: NA; D gene: NA; J gene: TRBJ1-2; CDR3 DNA: TGTGCCAGCAGCTCGACAGCTAACTATGGCTACACCTTC; CDR3 protein: CASSSTANYGYTF
V gene: TRBV6-5; clone size: NA; D gene: NA; J gene: TRBJ2-2; CDR3 DNA: TGTGCCAGCAGTTCCCACACGAACACCGGGGAGCTGTTTTTT; CDR3 protein: CASSSHTNTGELFF
V gene: TRBV4-1; clone size: NA; D gene: NA; J gene: TRBJ1-2; CDR3 DNA: TGCGCCAGCAGCCAAGCCCCCAGTAGCTATGGCTACACCTTC; CDR3 protein: CASSQAPSSYGYTF
V gene: TRBV4-2; clone size: NA; D gene: TRBD1; J gene: TRBJ1-2; CDR3 DNA: TGTGCCAGCAGCCCCCTACAGGGGATTAACTATGGCTACACCTTC; CDR3 protein: CASSPLQGINYGYTF
V gene: TRBV21-1; clone size: NA; D gene: NA; J gene: TRBJ1-1; CDR3 DNA: TGTGCCAGCAGCTCATTAACCGAGGTGGGACACCCATTATCGTTCACTGAAGCTTTCTTT; CDR3 protein: CASSSLTEVGHPLSFTEAFF
V gene: TRBV10-3; clone size: once; D gene: TRBD1; J gene: TRBJ2-5; CDR3 DNA: TGTGCCATCAGCAGGGACAGGGGGACCCAAGAGACCCAGTACTTC; CDR3 protein: CAISRDRGTQETQYF
V gene: TRBV7-2; clone size: NA; D gene: NA; J gene: TRBJ1-2; CDR3 DNA: TGTGCCAGCAGCTTAGCGTTCCAGGGCGGCTACACCTTC; CDR3 protein: CASSLAFQGGYTF
V gene: TRBV7-9; clone size: NA; D gene: NA; J gene: TRBJ2-3; CDR3 DNA: TGTGCCAGCAGCCCGACCGAAGGGGCAGGAGATACGCAGTATTTT; CDR3 protein: CASSPTEGAGDTQYF
V gene: TRBV29-1; clone size: once; D gene: TRBD1; J gene: TRBJ2-4; CDR3 DNA: TGCAGCGTTGCGGGGACAGGGGATTCCAAAAACATTCAGTACTTC; CDR3 protein: CSVAGTGDSKNIQYF
V gene: TRBV7-2; clone size: NA; D gene: TRBD1; J gene: TRBJ1-2; CDR3 DNA: TGTGCCAGCAGCTTAAAACGACAGGGGGTTTTGGGCTACACCTTC; CDR3 protein: CASSLKRQGVLGYTF
V gene: TRBV11-2; clone size: once; D gene: TRBD1; J gene: TRBJ1-2; CDR3 DNA: TGTGCCAGCAGCTTCAGGGGGGATGGCTACACCTTC; CDR3 protein: CASSFRGDGYTF
V gene: TRBV19; clone size: NA; D gene: TRBD1; J gene: TRBJ1-1; CDR3 DNA: TGTGCCAGTAGTAGGGGACAGGGGGTTACTGAAGCTTTCTTT; CDR3 protein: CASSRGQGVTEAFF
V gene: TRBV4-1; clone size: few; D gene: NA; J gene: TRBJ2-7; CDR3 DNA: TGCGCCAGCAGCCAAGTAAAAGGGGGGTTGGGGTGGCTATACGAGCAGTACTTC; CDR3 protein: CASSQVKGGLGWLYEQYF
V gene: TRBV6-5; clone size: NA; D gene: TRBD1; J gene: TRBJ2-4; CDR3 DNA: TGTGCCAGCAGTTACTCGGACAGGGGCGCCAAAAACATTCAGTACTTC; CDR3 protein: CASSYSDRGAKNIQYF
V gene: TRBV11-2; clone size: NA; D gene: NA; J gene: TRBJ2-7; CDR3 DNA: TGTGCCAGCAGCTTAGATCCCGGCAGGGGAAGCGAGCAGTACTTC; CDR3 protein: CASSLDPGRGSEQYF
V gene: TRBV19; clone size: once; D gene: NA; J gene: TRBJ2-7; CDR3 DNA: TGTGCCAGTAGTATTGATGCCCTAGGAGGAGGAGAGCAGTACTTC; CDR3 protein: CASSIDALGGGEQYF
V gene: TRBV7-3; clone size: few; D gene: NA; J gene: TRBJ2-5; CDR3 DNA: TGTGCCAGCAGCTTAAGAGGGGACGAGACCCAGTACTTC; CDR3 protein: CASSLRGDETQYF
V gene: TRBV11-2; clone size: NA; D gene: NA; J gene: TRBJ1-6; CDR3 DNA: TGTGCCAGCAGCCTCGCCCGGGGTAACCCCCTCCACTTT; CDR3 protein: CASSLARGNPLHF
V gene: TRBV6-1; clone size: NA; D gene: NA; J gene: TRBJ2-1; CDR3 DNA: TGTGCCAGCAGTACAAGAAGCTCCTACAATGAGCAGTTCTTC; CDR3 protein: CASSTRSSYNEQFF
V gene: TRBV9; clone size: once; D gene: NA; J gene: TRBJ1-1; CDR3 DNA: TGTGCCAGCAGCGTGGCCTCGACAGGGAACACTGAAGCTTTCTTT; CDR3 protein: CASSVASTGNTEAFF
V gene: TRBV27; clone size: NA; D gene: TRBD1; J gene: TRBJ2-3; CDR3 DNA: TGTGCCAGCAGTTGGCGCGGAACAGGGGGCCCAGATACGCAGTATTTT; CDR3 protein: CASSWRGTGGPDTQYF
V gene: TRBV9; clone size: NA; D gene: NA; J gene: TRBJ1-2; CDR3 DNA: TGTGCCAGCAGCGTAGGACGGAATAACTATGGCTACACCTTC; CDR3 protein: CASSVGRNNYGYTF
V gene: TRBV6-4; clone size: NA; D gene: NA; J gene: TRBJ1-2; CDR3 DNA: TGTGCCAGCAGTGCGGGACGGAACTATGGCTACACCTTC; CDR3 protein: CASSAGRNYGYTF
V gene: TRBV5-6; clone size: NA; D gene: TRBD1; J gene: TRBJ2-7; CDR3 DNA: TGTGCCAGCAGCTTGGGGATACAGGGGGCGCGGTCCGAGCAGTACTTC; CDR3 protein: CASSLGIQGARSEQYF
V gene: TRBV7-9; clone size: once; D gene: TRBD2; J gene: TRBJ2-3; CDR3 DNA: TGTGCCAGCAGCTTAGCCGGGACTAGCGGGGCTGTTTTT; CDR3 protein: CASSLAGTSGAVF
V gene: TRBV7-3; clone size: NA; D gene: NA; J gene: TRBJ1-5; CDR3 DNA: TGTGCCAGCAGTCAGGGGTTAGGTCAGCCCCAGCATTTT; CDR3 protein: CASSQGLGQPQHF
V gene: TRBV19; clone size: NA; D gene: TRBD1; J gene: TRBJ2-2; CDR3 DNA: TGTGCCGCGGCGACAGGGTTCACCGGGGAGCTGTTTTTT; CDR3 protein: CAAATGFTGELFF
V gene: TRBV6-1; clone size: NA; D gene: NA; J gene: TRBJ1-4; CDR3 DNA: TGTGCCAGCAGTCCTTTGGGGGGGGAAAAACTGTTTTTT; CDR3 protein: CASSPLGGEKLFF
V gene: TRBV5-6; clone size: NA; D gene: NA; J gene: TRBJ1-1; CDR3 DNA: TGTGCCAGCAGCAGGTTCTCTGAAGCTTTCTTT; CDR3 protein: CASSRFSEAFF